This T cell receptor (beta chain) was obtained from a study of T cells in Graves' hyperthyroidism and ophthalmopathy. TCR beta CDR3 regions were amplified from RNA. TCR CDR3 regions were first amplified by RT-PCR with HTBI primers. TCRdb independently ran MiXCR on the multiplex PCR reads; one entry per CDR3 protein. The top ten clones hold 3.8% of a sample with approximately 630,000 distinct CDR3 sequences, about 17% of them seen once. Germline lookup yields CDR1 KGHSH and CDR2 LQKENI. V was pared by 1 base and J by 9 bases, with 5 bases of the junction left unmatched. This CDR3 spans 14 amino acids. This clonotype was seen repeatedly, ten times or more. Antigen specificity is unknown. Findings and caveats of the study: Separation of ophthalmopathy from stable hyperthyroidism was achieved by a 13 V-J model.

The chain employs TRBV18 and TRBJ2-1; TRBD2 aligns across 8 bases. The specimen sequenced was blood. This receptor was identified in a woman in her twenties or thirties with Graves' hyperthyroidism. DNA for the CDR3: TGTGCCAGCTCACCACAAGCGGGAGACGGTGAGCAGTTCTTC. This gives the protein CASSPQAGDGEQFF.